Listed here are 5 T cell receptor beta chains from one sample, sequenced in a study of radiation and T cells in renal cell carcinoma. The time point is: blood 4 weeks post-SBRT, at nephrectomy. This sample's treatment: 15 Gy SBRT to primary tumor, nephrectomy 4 weeks later. Measured with immunoSEQ multiplex PCR; TCRdb has only the in-frame clones, and not every one. The sample yields roughly 170,000 clones, about nine tenths seen once. The input for sequencing was blood, taken from a patient whose treatment included radiotherapy and nephrectomy. The receptors were gathered from a woman aged 45-59 years with renal cell carcinoma.

The V gene is TRBV14, the J gene TRBJ1-3, with 7 bases identical to TRBD1. Germline loops: CDR1 SGHDN, CDR2 FVKESK. The ends lost 0 bases at V and 3 bases at J; junction bases unmatched: 5. The CDR3 loop spans 16 amino acids. CDR3 DNA: TGTGCCAGCAGCCAAGATTGGGGACAGATTGGAAACACCATATATTTT. Its protein product is CASSQDWGQIGNTIYF.

The chain has TRBV10-3 and TRBJ2-5; possible D gene TRBD1, 5 bases. Germline V gives CDR1 ENHRY, CDR2 SYGVKD. CDR3 length: 14 residues. The V and J ends lost 6 bases and 0 bases respectively, with 11 bases between them. DNA of the CDR3: TGTGCCATCAGCAAGGACAACAACCAAGAGACCCAGTACTTC. It specifies CAISKDNNQETQYF.

The chain recombines TRBV5-4 with TRBJ1-1; D unclear. Trimming removed 4 bases from V and 0 bases from J, with 19 bases in between. This CDR3 is 17 amino acids long. Germline assignment: CDR1 SGHNT and CDR2 YYREEE (reference sequence). The DNA of the CDR3 is TGTGCCAGCAGCCAAGATGATCTGGAGTACATGAACACTGAAGCTTTCTTT. Amino acids: CASSQDDLEYMNTEAFF. Supplemented by reference TRBV5-4 and TRBJ1-1, the full variable domain reads ETGVTQSPTHLIKTRGQQVTLRCSSQSGHNTVSWYQQALGQGPQFIFQYYREEENGRGNFPPRFSGLQFPNYSSELNVNALELDDSALYLCASSQDDLEYMNTEAFFGQGTRLTVV.

This clone was observed a single time. The V gene is TRBV7-9, the J gene TRBJ2-2; a possible D gene is TRBD1 (5 bases). V gave up 5 bases and J gave up 0 bases, with 13 bases separating them. Germline V lookup: CDR1 SEHNR, CDR2 FQNEAQ (reference sequence). This CDR3 region has 16 residues. The CDR3 sequence: CASSEPRTPNTGELFF. CDR3 in DNA: TGTGCCAGCAGCGAGCCCAGGACACCGAACACCGGGGAGCTGTTTTTT.

This chain connects TRBV5-1 to TRBJ1-5; tentative D call: TRBD1 (6 bases). The V gene lost 4 bases and the J gene lost 7 bases, with 12 bases spanning the gap. Germline CDR1 SGHRS, CDR2 YFSETQ. The length of the CDR3 is 13 residues. The CDR3 protein is CASSQQGNQPQHF. For the CDR3, the DNA is TGCGCCAGCAGCCAACAGGGAAACCAGCCCCAGCATTTT.